Shown below are 28 T cell receptor beta chains from a single sample sequenced in a study of blood T cells in healthy people across ages. A sample-barcoded 5' primer and a J-beta primer mix were used in a second PCR of roughly 6 to 11 cycles. TCRdb independently ran MiXCR on the 5' RACE reads; one entry per CDR3 protein. There are about 1,800,000 distinct CDR3 sequences in the sample; 25% to 30% occur only once, and 6.5% to 8.5% lies in the top ten. Material: blood. All receptors derive from a woman in her thirties in good health.

This clonotype turned up a few times. V gene TRBV7-2 combines with J gene TRBJ1-2; D perhaps matches TRBD1 (5 bases). CDR1 is SGHTA and CDR2 is FQGNSA in the germline V gene. V was pared by 3 bases and J by 6 bases, with 14 bases between. This CDR3 is built from 14 residues. CDR3 bases: TGTGCCAGCAGCTTCCGGCCAGGGATGGATGGCTACACCTTC. Its translation is CASSFRPGMDGYTF.

The rearrangement links TRBV7-9 to TRBJ1-6; D is uncertain. V was clipped by 0 bases and J by 7 bases, with 10 bases between them. The CDR3 totals 15 residues. Per the germline V gene, CDR1 is SEHNR and CDR2 is FQNEAQ (reference sequence). This chain's CDR3 is CASSLASQQNSPLHF. Written as DNA, the CDR3 is TGTGCCAGCAGCTTAGCGTCACAACAAAATTCACCCCTCCACTTT.

This clonotype occurred a few times. V and J are TRBV2 and TRBJ2-1; perhaps TRBD2 as D (6 bases). The V end was cut by 11 bases, the J end by 0 bases, with 11 bases between. The CDR3 has 13 residues. Germline V gene sequence: CDR1 SNHLY, CDR2 FYNNEI. The CDR3 nucleotides read TGTGCCGGTAGCGGCCCCTCCTACAATGAGCAGTTCTTC. This encodes CAGSGPSYNEQFF.

This clonotype has just a few counts. The chain recombines TRBV7-6 with TRBJ2-5; D is perhaps TRBD1 or TRBD2 (5 bases each). Germline V CDR1 and CDR2: SGHVS, FNYEAQ. Trimming took 5 bases from V and 1 from J, leaving 14 bases between them. This CDR3 contains 15 residues. The CDR3 spells CASSPGTAPQETQYF. The CDR3 DNA sequence: TGTGCCAGCAGCCCGGGGACGGCTCCCCAAGAGACCCAGTACTTC.

The chain employs TRBV20-1 and TRBJ2-5; D gene uncertain. V lost 6 bases and J 5 bases, leaving 19 bases between the germline ends. Germline values: CDR1 DFQATT, CDR2 SNEGSKA (reference sequence). The CDR3 has 14 residues. In DNA, the CDR3 is TGCAGTGCCGAGACGCCTATCGTCCCCGAGACCCAGTACTTC. This translates into CSAETPIVPETQYF.

The rearrangement uses TRBV20-1 and TRBJ2-1; the match to TRBD1 covers 7 bases. The CDR3 spans 17 residues. After removal of 2 bases from V and 2 bases from J, the junction contained 12 bases not matched to a gene. Germline V CDR1 and CDR2: DFQATT, SNEGSKA (reference sequence). The CDR3 region has the DNA TGCAGTGCTAGAATAGCACAGGGGAAGGGGACCTACAATGAGCAGTTCTTC. This encodes CSARIAQGKGTYNEQFF.

There are many counts of this clonotype. The rearrangement joins TRBV5-5 to TRBJ1-2, with TRBD1 matching 8 bases. The CDR3 has 15 residues. V dropped 4 bases and J dropped 2; count of bases not matched to a gene: 7. The germline gives CDR1 SGHKS, CDR2 YYEKEE (reference sequence). The CDR3 bases are TGTGCCAGCAGCGCCTGGGACAGGAGGAACTATGGCTACACCTTC. It is translated as CASSAWDRRNYGYTF.

In its sample, this clonotype was seen a few times. This sequence joins TRBV12-5 and TRBJ2-1, with D possibly matching TRBD1 (5 bases). This CDR3 is 15 amino acids long. Trimming removed 5 bases at V and 5 bases at J, with 16 bases between. Germline V gene sequence: CDR1 LGHNT, CDR2 FRNRAP. The CDR3 loop reads CASGIWTRRNNEQFF. In nucleotides, the CDR3 is TGTGCTAGTGGTATATGGACAAGACGTAACAATGAGCAGTTCTTC.

As to this clonotype: A clone one base away is much larger, so this may be a read error. This chain links TRBV4-2 with TRBJ2-1, with 14 positions matching TRBD2. The J call is doubtful: the DNA matches TRBJ2-7 better. This CDR3 is 18 amino acids long. CDR1 is LGHNA and CDR2 is YNFKEQ in the germline V gene. CDR3 loop: CASSQGLAGGNSYNEQYF. The CDR3 DNA is TGTGCCAGCAGCCAAGGACTAGCGGGGGGGAACTCCTACAATGAGCAGTACTTC.

This clonotype was seen many times. One end of the junction does not line up with germline, which may come from a read error. The J gene is TRBJ2-5, the V gene TRBV5-1, with 10 bases aligning to TRBD1. The V gene's germline CDR1 is SGHRS and CDR2 YFSETQ. This CDR3 is 14 amino acids long. CDR3 nucleotide sequence: TGTGCCAGCAGCTTAGGGACAGGGGAAGAGACCCAGTACTTC. Amino acid sequence: CASSLGTGEETQYF.

The chain joins TRBV2 to TRBJ2-1, with D unresolved. CDR1 is SNHLY, CDR2 FYNNEI, per germline. The CDR3 length is 10 residues. Between the trimmed V and J ends, which lost 3 bases and 12 bases, there was a span of 6 bases. The CDR3 here is CASSEAGQFF. CDR3 nucleotides: TGTGCCAGCAGTGAGGCCGGGCAGTTCTTC.

Regarding this clonotype: At one of its ends the junction is not consistent with the germline gene, which may arise from a read error. The V gene is TRBV5-1, the J gene TRBJ2-3; 8 nucleotides agree with TRBD2. Per the germline V gene, CDR1 is SGHRS and CDR2 is YFSETQ. The CDR3 has 15 residues. This CDR3 is CTSSSFTSGGNTQYF. CDR3 bases: TGCACCAGCAGCTCCTTTACCAGCGGGGGAAATACGCAGTATTTT.

V is TRBV5-1 and J is TRBJ2-1, with TRBD2 matching 7 bases. Looked up from germline, CDR1 is SGHRS and CDR2 is YFSETQ. V lost 0 bases, J lost 6 bases, and 6 bases stayed unmatched. There are 15 residues in the CDR3. The CDR3 sequence: CASSLAGGGVNEQFF. CDR3 sequence (DNA): TGCGCCAGCAGCTTGGCCGGTGGGGGGGTCAATGAGCAGTTCTTC.

The DNA of the CDR3 is TGTGCCAGCAGTTTTCCCCAACTAGCGGGAGGGCCGCGGGCGCAGTATTTT. Its translation is CASSFPQLAGGPRAQYF. The chain employs TRBV5-6 and TRBJ2-3, with 13 bases that match TRBD2. Per the germline V gene, CDR1 is SGHDT and CDR2 is YYEEEE. CDR3 length: 17 residues. The J segment lost 10 bases and the V segment lost 5 bases, leaving 16 bases of the junction unmatched.

With regard to this clonotype: An end of the junction differs from the germline gene, which may be a read error. The rearrangement links TRBV5-1 to TRBJ2-5; TRBD1 aligns across 7 bases. Germline lookup yields CDR1 SGHRS and CDR2 YFSETQ. CDR3 length equals 15 residues. CDR3 coding DNA: TGCACCAGCAGCTATGGTGACAGGGATGAAGAGACCCAGTACTTC. This encodes CTSSYGDRDEETQYF.

The chain joins TRBV20-1 to TRBJ2-1; weak D call: TRBD2 (5 bases). CDR1 and CDR2 from the germline V gene are DFQATT and SNEGSKA (reference sequence). V dropped 4 bases and J dropped 12 bases, with 22 bases sitting between them. The CDR3 totals 14 residues. DNA of the CDR3: TGCAGTGCTATTGGCGGGCCTAGCCCTCCTGCGCAGTTCTTC. This encodes CSAIGGPSPPAQFF.

The V and J genes are TRBV3-1 and TRBJ1-1; a weak D match, TRBD1 (5 bases). Germline V gives CDR1 LGHDT, CDR2 YNNKEL (reference sequence). V was shortened by 3 bases and J by 0 bases, with 8 bases between the two germline ends. The CDR3 is made up of 14 amino acids. CDR3 in DNA: TGTGCCAGCAGCCAGGGGACGATGAACACTGAAGCTTTCTTT. Amino acids: CASSQGTMNTEAFF.

This clonotype was counted between two and nine times. The chain uses TRBV15 and TRBJ2-2; D not resolved. V was cut by 4 bases and J by 0 bases, with 12 bases left in between. This CDR3 spans 16 amino acids. In germline, CDR1 is LNHNV, CDR2 YYDKDF (reference sequence). CDR3 bases: TGTGCCACCAGCACCCGGTACAGCGCGAACACCGGGGAGCTGTTTTTT. It encodes CATSTRYSANTGELFF.

This clonotype was recorded many times. The chain is built from TRBV14 and TRBJ2-7; 12 nucleotides agree with TRBD1. The CDR3 is 15 residues long. V lost 6 bases and J lost 7; bases outside the gene matches: 10. In germline, CDR1 is SGHDN, CDR2 FVKESK. CDR3 in amino acids: CASSWGTGGSREQYF. The CDR3 coding sequence is TGTGCCAGCAGTTGGGGGACAGGGGGCTCTCGGGAGCAGTACTTC.

At least ten counts were recorded for this clonotype. The chain carries TRBV7-9 and TRBJ1-2; the D is unclear. The germline V gene has CDR1 SEHNR and CDR2 FQNEAQ (reference sequence). V lost 11 bases and J lost 8, with 15 bases in between. The CDR3 sequence is 11 residues long. The CDR3 here is CAASGVQGYTF. For the CDR3, the DNA is TGTGCCGCTAGCGGGGTTCAAGGCTACACCTTC.

This clonotype was detected many times. This chain connects TRBV6-5 to TRBJ2-3, with D hard to call. The CDR3 is 14 residues long. Trimming shortened V by 0 bases and J by 2 bases, and 6 bases separated the two germline ends. CDR1 is MNHEY and CDR2 is SVGAGI in the germline V gene. The CDR3: CASSYSGFTDTQYF. The CDR3 nucleotides read TGTGCCAGCAGTTACTCCGGATTCACAGATACGCAGTATTTT.

The chain employs TRBV6-6 and TRBJ1-2, with 8 bases that match TRBD1. CDR3 length: 15 residues. Trimming at V came to 6 bases and at J to 1 base, leaving 7 bases not matched to a gene. The germline V gene has CDR1 MNHNY and CDR2 SVGAGI (reference sequence). CDR3 in DNA: TGTGCCAGCAGGTCCAAGGGACAGGATAACTATGGCTACACCTTC. This encodes CASRSKGQDNYGYTF.

This clonotype was observed at least ten times. The CDR3 region is CASSPPGTTKNIQYF. The CDR3 DNA reads as TGCGCCAGCAGCCCTCCCGGGACCACCAAAAACATTCAGTACTTC. The chain employs TRBV5-1 and TRBJ2-4; either TRBD1 or TRBD2 may supply D (5 bases each). Germline V gives CDR1 SGHRS, CDR2 YFSETQ. The ends were cut back, 4 bases at V and 2 bases at J, with 13 bases in the middle. The CDR3 loop spans 15 amino acids.

This clonotype was detected many times. V gene TRBV20-1 combines with J gene TRBJ1-2; D is ambiguous. Germline V gene data show CDR1 as DFQATT and CDR2 as SNEGSKA (reference sequence). V was cut by 0 bases and J by 5 bases, with 16 bases left in between. The CDR3 has 15 residues. In nucleotides, the CDR3 is TGCAGTGCTAGAGACCCCCCCGGGCAGTCGTATGGCTACACCTTC. Amino acid sequence: CSARDPPGQSYGYTF.

The sample holds a few counts of this clonotype. V and J are TRBV7-9 and TRBJ1-5; the D gene is possibly TRBD1 (5 bases). The CDR3 contains 13 residues. V was pared by 5 bases and J by 5 bases, with 10 bases between. CDR1 is SEHNR, CDR2 FQNEAQ, per germline (reference sequence). CDR3 amino acids: CASSLGEYQPQHF. The DNA for the CDR3 is TGTGCCAGCAGCCTGGGGGAGTATCAGCCCCAGCATTTT.

This clonotype was found a few times. The gene calls are TRBV6-2 or TRBV6-3 and TRBJ2-7, with TRBD1 identical over 7 bases. CDR1 is MNHEY and CDR2 is SVGEGT in the germline V gene. The CDR3 consists of 14 residues. Trimming at V came to 7 bases and at J to 2 bases, leaving 8 bases not matched to a gene. CDR3 protein: CASTRPGTAYEQYF. In DNA form, the CDR3 reads TGTGCCAGCACCCGACCCGGGACAGCCTACGAGCAGTACTTC.

This clonotype appeared a few times. The chain recombines TRBV12-3 or TRBV12-4 with TRBJ2-2, with TRBD2 identical over 12 bases. The CDR3 sequence is 17 residues long. V was clipped by 7 bases and J by 4 bases; unmatched bases: 10. In DNA, the CDR3 is TGTGCCAGCATCCCGACTAGCGGGAGTTGGGGCACCGGGGAGCTGTTTTTT. This codes for CASIPTSGSWGTGELFF.

V is TRBV30 and J is TRBJ1-2; 11 positions agree with TRBD1. The CDR3 is 14 residues long. V gave up 5 bases and J gave up 8 bases; unmatched junction bases: 10. In germline, CDR1 is GTSNPN, CDR2 SVGIG (reference sequence). The DNA of the CDR3 is TGTGCCTGGTGGACAGGGGGCGCCCCAGGCGGCTACACCTTC. This translates into CAWWTGGAPGGYTF. The full variable domain, its missing parts supplied by reference TRBV30 and TRBJ1-2, is SQTIHQWPATLVQPVGSPLSLECTVEGTSNPNLYWYRQAAGRGLQLLFYSVGIGQISSEVPQNLSASRPQDRQFILSSKKLLLSDSGFYLCAWWTGGAPGGYTFGSGTRLTVV.